The rows below give T cell receptor gamma chains drawn from one sample of a study of Vδ1+ human thymocytes. TCRdb called clones anew from the multiplex PCR reads with CATT. The repertoire has 20,000 to 25,000 gamma-chain clones, roughly 13% of them found once; the top ten carry over 1.5%. Material for sequencing was Vdelta1+ gamma-delta thymocytes from the thymus. The source of these receptors is a child less than two years old who had congenital heart surgery. CDR3s include the opening cysteine and the closing phenylalanine or tryptophan. The size entry is marked missing in some rows and otherwise reads once, few, many or a size class.

v_gene	len	abundance	j_gene	CDR3aa	CDR3nt
TRGV2	16	-	TRGJP2	CATWDGQMGSDWIKTF	TGTGCCACCTGGGACGGGCAGATGGGTAGTGATTGGATCAAGACGTTT
TRGV9	14	-	TRGJ1/TRGJ2	CALWEFPLYYKKLF	TGTGCCTTGTGGGAGTTCCCCCTCTATTATAAGAAACTCTTT
TRGV2	11	few	TRGJ1/TRGJ2	CATWDYVEKLF	TGTGCCACCTGGGATTACGTTGAGAAACTCTTT
TRGV4	17	few	TRGJP1	CATWNGRGYTTGWFKIF	TGTGCCACCTGGAATGGGCGAGGGTATACCACTGGTTGGTTCAAGATATTT
TRGV8	17	few	TRGJP2	CATWDRSPLSSDWIKTF	TGTGCCACCTGGGATAGGTCCCCTCTTTCTAGTGATTGGATCAAGACGTTT
TRGV8	13	-	TRGJP2	CATWERSDWIKTF	TGTGCCACCTGGGAACGTAGTGATTGGATCAAGACGTTT
TRGV8	13	-	TRGJ1/TRGJ2	CATWDRRNYKKLF	TGTGCCACCTGGGATAGGCGTAATTATAAGAAACTCTTT
TRGV4	13	-	TRGJ1/TRGJ2	CATWDAYDYKKLF	TGTGCCACCTGGGATGCCTACGACTATAAGAAACTCTTT
TRGV5	16	few	TRGJ1/TRGJ2	CATWDRHPRNYYKKLF	TGTGCCACCTGGGACAGGCATCCCCGAAATTATTATAAGAAACTCTTT
TRGV8	13	few	TRGJP2	CATWDISDWIKTF	TGTGCCACCTGGGATATAAGCGATTGGATCAAGACGTTT
TRGV4	12	-	TRGJ1/TRGJ2	CATWNLQSKKLF	TGTGCCACCTGGAACCTTCAGAGTAAGAAACTCTTT
TRGV3	16	-	TRGJ1/TRGJ2	CATWDRIRSWYYKKLF	TGTGCCACCTGGGACAGGATAAGGAGCTGGTATTATAAGAAACTCTTT
TRGV3	15	few	TRGJP2	CATWDRPGSDWIKTF	TGTGCCACCTGGGACAGGCCGGGTAGTGATTGGATCAAGACGTTT
TRGV4	13	-	TRGJ1/TRGJ2	CATWNGLAYKKLF	TGTGCCACCTGGAATGGGCTGGCCTATAAGAAACTCTTT
TRGV3	13	few	TRGJP2	CATWDLGCWIKTF	TGTGCCACCTGGGATTTGGGGTGTTGGATCAAGACGTTT
TRGV5	11	few	TRGJ1/TRGJ2	CATRLWNKKLF	TGTGCCACCCGACTCTGGAATAAGAAACTCTTT
TRGV9	13	few	TRGJ1/TRGJ2	CALWALDYYKKLF	TGTGCCTTGTGGGCCCTAGATTATTATAAGAAACTCTTT
TRGV8	12	-	TRGJ1/TRGJ2	CATWDQRAKKLF	TGCGCCACCTGGGACCAGAGAGCTAAGAAACTCTTT
TRGV3	15	-	TRGJP1	CATWDRRPTGWFKIF	TGTGCCACCTGGGACAGGCGGCCCACTGGTTGGTTCAAGATATTT
TRGV2	14	few	TRGJ1/TRGJ2	CATWDGPLYYKKLF	TGTGCCACCTGGGACGGCCCTCTTTATTATAAGAAACTCTTT
TRGV4	13	few	TRGJ1/TRGJ2	CATWNSRHYKKLF	TGTGCCACCTGGAATTCGCGGCATTATAAGAAACTCTTT
TRGV9	13	few	TRGJ1/TRGJ2	CALWEKYYYKKLF	TGTGCCTTGTGGGAGAAGTATTATTATAAGAAACTCTTT
TRGV5	10	-	TRGJ1/TRGJ2	CATWAHKKLF	TGTGCCACCTGGGCCCATAAGAAACTCTTT
TRGV5	15	-	TRGJ1/TRGJ2	CATWDRRGDYYKKLF	TGTGCCACCTGGGACAGGCGGGGAGATTATTATAAGAAACTCTTT
TRGV5	14	-	TRGJ1/TRGJ2	CATWDSTNYYKKLF	TGTGCCACCTGGGACAGTACGAATTATTATAAGAAACTCTTT
TRGV8	13	few	TRGJ1/TRGJ2	CATWDSRYYKKLF	TGTGCCACCTGGGATAGCCGCTATTATAAGAAACTCTTT
TRGV4	15	once	TRGJ1/TRGJ2	CATWDGPKSDGKKLF	TGTGCCACCTGGGATGGGCCTAAGAGTGATGGTAAGAAACTCTTT
TRGV2	16	few	TRGJP2	CAAWDGRPRSDWIKTF	TGTGCCGCCTGGGACGGGCGTCCGCGTAGTGATTGGATCAAGACGTTT
TRGV3	16	few	TRGJ1/TRGJ2	CATWDRLTPTYYKKLF	TGTGCCACCTGGGACAGGCTGACCCCCACTTATTATAAGAAACTCTTT
TRGV4	14	-	TRGJ1/TRGJ2	CATWNGGAYYKKLF	TGTGCCACCTGGAATGGAGGGGCTTATTATAAGAAACTCTTT
TRGV8	11	medium-sized	TRGJP2	CATWVDWIKTF	TGTGCCACCTGGGTCGATTGGATCAAGACGTTT
TRGV4	14	-	TRGJP2	CATWKDSSDWIKTF	TGTGCCACCTGGAAGGATAGTAGTGATTGGATCAAGACGTTT
TRGV4	13	-	TRGJ1/TRGJ2	CATWDGPPAKKLF	TGTGCCACCTGGGACGGGCCTCCCGCTAAGAAACTCTTT
TRGV4	14	-	TRGJ1/TRGJ2	CATWEPSHYYKKLF	TGTGCCACCTGGGAGCCGTCTCATTATTATAAGAAACTCTTT
TRGV5	14	few	TRGJ1/TRGJ2	CATWDRTLGYKKLF	TGTGCCACCTGGGACCGGACCCTGGGGTATAAGAAACTCTTT
TRGV2	12	few	TRGJ1/TRGJ2	CATWGGGYKKLF	TGTGCCACCTGGGGCGGTGGTTATAAGAAACTCTTT
TRGV4	10	few	TRGJ1/TRGJ2	CATWPFKKLF	TGTGCCACCTGGCCTTTTAAGAAACTCTTT
TRGV8	13	few	TRGJ1/TRGJ2	CATWDSAYYKKLF	TGTGCCACCTGGGATAGTGCTTATTATAAGAAACTCTTT
TRGV2	13	few	TRGJP2	CATWDGGDWIKTF	TGTGCCACCTGGGACGGAGGTGATTGGATCAAGACGTTT
TRGV9	14	-	TRGJ1/TRGJ2	CALWEAADYYKKLF	TGTGCCTTGTGGGAGGCCGCAGATTATTATAAGAAACTCTTT
TRGV3	14	-	TRGJ1/TRGJ2	CATWDGLPDYKELF	TGTGCCACCTGGGACGGACTCCCTGACTATAAGGAACTCTTT
TRGV8	12	-	TRGJ1/TRGJ2	CATWDRRYKKLF	TGTGCCACCTGGGATAGACGTTATAAGAAACTCTTT
TRGV8	11	medium-sized	TRGJ1/TRGJ2	CATWDSYKKLF	TGTGCCACCTGGGATAGTTATAAGAAACTCTTT
TRGV2	12	-	TRGJ1/TRGJ2	CATWAILYKKLF	TGTGCCACCTGGGCCATTCTATATAAGAAACTCTTT
TRGV9	15	few	TRGJ1/TRGJ2	CALWEFQGNYYKKLF	TGTGCCTTGTGGGAGTTCCAAGGGAATTATTATAAGAAACTCTTT
TRGV9	15	-	TRGJP1	CALWEVNTTGWFKIF	TGTGCCTTGTGGGAGGTTAATACCACTGGTTGGTTCAAGATATTT
TRGV4	14	few	TRGJ1/TRGJ2	CATWDGEYYYKKLF	TGTGCCACCTGGGATGGGGAGTATTATTATAAGAAACTCTTT
TRGV9	15	-	TRGJ1/TRGJ2	CALWEVQGGYYKKLF	TGTGCCTTGTGGGAGGTGCAGGGGGGTTATTATAAGAAACTCTTT
TRGV5	13	-	TRGJ1/TRGJ2	CATWDPHRHNVLF	TGTGCCACCTGGGACCCTCATCGGCACAACGTACTCTTT
TRGV9	10	medium-sized	TRGJ1/TRGJ2	CALWEDVKLF	TGTGCCTTGTGGGAAGACGTAAAACTCTTT
TRGV9	11	few	TRGJ1/TRGJ2	CALWEIYKKLF	TGTGCCTTGTGGGAGATTTATAAGAAACTCTTT
TRGV9	14	-	TRGJ1/TRGJ2	CALWEVRNYYKKLF	TGTGCCTTGTGGGAGGTTCGGAATTATTATAAGAAACTCTTT
TRGV8	14	few	TRGJ1/TRGJ2	CATWAPRGYYKKLF	TGTGCCACCTGGGCCCCTCGGGGTTATTATAAGAAACTCTTT
TRGV3	11	few	TRGJ1/TRGJ2	CATWDNDKKLF	TGTGCCACCTGGGACAACGATAAGAAACTCTTT